The T cell receptor beta chain under discussion was sequenced for a study of blood T cell repertoires in COVID-19. Sequenced by immunoSEQ multiplex PCR; TCRdb stores in-frame clones only, minus some. There are under 100,000 clones in the sample; 80% to 90% occur only once, and 8% to 10% lies in the top ten. The V and J ends lost 7 bases and 15 bases, in that order; junction bases with no gene match: 12. Germline CDR1 MGHRA, CDR2 YSYEKL. The CDR3 runs 12 residues. This clone was counted a single time. The V and J genes are TRBV4-1 and TRBJ1-5; 7 nucleotides agree with TRBD1. This receptor was taken from a man aged 50-59 years with acute or convalescent COVID-19. Sequencing input: peripheral blood. The CDR3 sequence is CASTERGRWLHF. The CDR3 region has the DNA TGCGCCAGCACCGAGAGGGGGCGTTGGTTGCATTTT.